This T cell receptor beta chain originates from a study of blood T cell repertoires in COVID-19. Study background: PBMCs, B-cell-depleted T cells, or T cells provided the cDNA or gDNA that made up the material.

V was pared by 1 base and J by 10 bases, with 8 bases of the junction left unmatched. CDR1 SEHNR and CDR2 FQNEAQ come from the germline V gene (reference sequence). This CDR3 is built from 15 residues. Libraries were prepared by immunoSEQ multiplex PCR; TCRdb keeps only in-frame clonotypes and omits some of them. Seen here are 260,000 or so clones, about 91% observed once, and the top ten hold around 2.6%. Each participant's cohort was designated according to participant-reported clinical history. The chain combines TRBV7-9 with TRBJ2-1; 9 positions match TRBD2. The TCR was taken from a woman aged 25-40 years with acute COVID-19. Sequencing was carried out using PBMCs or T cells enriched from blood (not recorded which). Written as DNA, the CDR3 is TGTGCCAGCAGCTTAGTGGCTAGCGGGGCCCCCGAGCAGTTCTTC. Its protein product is CASSLVASGAPEQFF.